This T cell receptor (beta chain) derives from a study of Ad26.COV2.S vaccination and SARS-CoV-2 variants. CDR3 length: 12 amino acids. The germline V gene encodes CDR1 SGHRS and CDR2 YFSETQ. Trimming stripped 7 bases from V and 0 bases from J, with 7 bases between. Treatment meaning: 19 received Ad26.COV2.S at low or high dose, single or two shots; a few received placebo; per-sample allocation not given. Specimens were obtained on day 63 following the first vaccine or placebo injection. The study used a vaccine consisting of an Ad26 vector that expressed Wuhan-strain SARS-CoV-2 spike. Some clones are missing from TCRdb's copy, which holds only in-frame ones; the method was immunoSEQ multiplex PCR. Among over 250,000 clones listed, 70% to 90% were seen once.

The chain is built from TRBV5-1 and TRBJ1-1; D unclear. The starting material was peripheral blood, obtained in a trial of Ad26.COV2.S vaccine versus placebo. This sequence was found in a person between 18 and 65 years old who received the Ad26.COV2.S COVID-19 vaccine or a placebo. CDR3 amino acids: CASSAMNTEAFF. CDR3 in DNA: TGCGCCAGCTCTGCCATGAACACTGAAGCTTTCTTT.